The entry below gives a single TCR beta chain sequence along with its context. The antigen is unknown. The sample originates from a study of blood T cells in healthy people across ages. Sample-barcoded 5' priming and a J-beta primer mix drove a second PCR of about 7 to 11 cycles. Each cDNA molecule, via a template-switch adaptor with 12 random nucleotides, was tagged. TCRdb passed the 5' RACE reads through MiXCR, listing each CDR3 protein once. Of 650,000 to 900,000 distinct CDR3 sequences listed, around 68% are singletons. Study-level findings and limits: Because donor CMV status was unknown, expanded clonotype changes were possibly confounded.

Trimming removed 4 bases from V and 1 base from J, with 10 bases in between. Germline V lookup: CDR1 ENHRY, CDR2 SYGVKD. This CDR3 has 14 amino acids. The donors, aged roughly 6 to 90, were healthy Caucasians from Russia. Per-sample PBMC isolation yielded at least 6 million cells. What was sequenced was blood. The chain has TRBV10-3 and TRBJ1-1; D not resolved. This clonotype originated in a man aged 25 to 40 in good health. The CDR3 sequence is CAISGKVPNTEAFF. The CDR3 DNA sequence: TGTGCCATCAGTGGAAAGGTCCCGAACACTGAAGCTTTCTTT.